This T cell receptor (beta chain) was obtained from a study of cytomegalovirus exposure and HLA in healthy donors. Study in general: Genotyping of roughly 400 donors showed that about 84% belonged to the Caucasian-associated ancestry cluster. Study-level points and caveats: Analysis performed later found approximately 17,000 TCR beta sequences associated with HLA alleles at 0.05 false discovery rate.

This CDR3 contains 13 residues. From germline, CDR1 is LNHDA and CDR2 SQIVND (reference sequence). The PCR ran on 60 Vbeta and 13 Jbeta primers. Data came from immunoSEQ multiplex PCR; TCRdb stores just in-frame clones and leaves some out. The profile shows about 160,000 clones, less than 90% of them singletons. A word on this clone: Its antigen is as yet unknown.

The TCR was taken from a man aged 25-40 years in good health and CMV-seronegative. This sequence joins TRBV19 and TRBJ2-5, with TRBD1 as a possible D gene (5 bases). The J call could be wrong; TRBJ2-7 is a better fit for the DNA end. Sequenced material: PBMCs. CDR3 in DNA: TGTGCCAGTAGTATTTCCAGGGCCTACGAGCAGTACTTC. Protein: CASSISRAYEQYF.